This TCR beta chain was identified during a study of T cells after yellow fever vaccination. The CDR3 contains 13 residues. CDR1 and CDR2 from the germline V gene are DFQATT and SNEGSKA (reference sequence). V shed 1 base and J shed 8 bases, with 12 bases lying between them. As TCR cDNA was made by 5'RACE template switching, a universal primer site and UMIs were added. TCRdb itself ran the 5' RACE reads through MiXCR, one entry per CDR3 protein. The repertoire includes approximately 170,000 distinct CDR3 sequences, 11% of them detected once, and less than 40% sits in the top ten. Study findings and constraints: Abundant bulk-derived clonotypes could contaminate FACS-sorted repertoires. The booster response re-showed most primary clones: 96% CD4, over 80% CD8.

As regards this clonotype: Its antigen is currently unknown.

The chain is built from TRBV20-1 and TRBJ2-4, with D tentatively TRBD1 (6 bases). The source material was CD8+ T cells sorted from PBMCs, sampled 15 days after the yellow fever booster vaccination. The sequence was collected from a man younger than 30 who received the YFV17D yellow fever vaccine. The CDR3 here is CSARVPQGYIQYF. The CDR3 DNA sequence: TGCAGTGCTAGAGTCCCACAGGGATACATTCAGTACTTC.